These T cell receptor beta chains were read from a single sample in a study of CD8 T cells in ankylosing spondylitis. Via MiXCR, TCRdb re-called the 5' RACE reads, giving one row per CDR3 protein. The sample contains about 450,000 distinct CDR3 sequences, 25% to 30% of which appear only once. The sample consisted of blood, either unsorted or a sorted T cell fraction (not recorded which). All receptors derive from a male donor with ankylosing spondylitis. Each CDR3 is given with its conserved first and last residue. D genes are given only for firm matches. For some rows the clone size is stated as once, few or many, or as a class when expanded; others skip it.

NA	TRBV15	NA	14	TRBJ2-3	CATSRDRDWGTQYF	TGTGCCACCAGCAGAGATAGGGATTGGGGTACGCAGTATTTT
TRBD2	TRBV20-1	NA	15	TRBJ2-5	CSASPGLAGGETQYF	TGCAGTGCTTCCCCCGGACTAGCGGGAGGGGAGACCCAGTACTTC
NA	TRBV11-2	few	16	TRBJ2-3	CASSSIRPLGGDTQYF	TGTGCCAGCAGCTCAATCCGACCTCTAGGCGGAGATACGCAGTATTTT
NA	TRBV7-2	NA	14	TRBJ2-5	CASSFIGSGETQYF	TGTGCCAGCAGCTTTATCGGGAGTGGAGAGACCCAGTACTTC
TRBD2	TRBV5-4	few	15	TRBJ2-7	CASRSGTSGSYEQYF	TGTGCCAGCAGGTCCGGGACTAGCGGGAGCTACGAGCAGTACTTC
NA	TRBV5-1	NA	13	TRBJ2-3	CASWSGPTDTQYF	TGCGCCAGCTGGTCGGGACCCACAGATACGCAGTATTTT
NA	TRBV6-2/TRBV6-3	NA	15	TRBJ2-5	CASTEPGSGRETQYF	TGTGCCAGCACCGAACCCGGGTCCGGTCGGGAGACCCAGTACTTC
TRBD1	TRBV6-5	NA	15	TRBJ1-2	CASSYQSGTGYGYTF	TGTGCCAGCAGTTATCAATCCGGGACAGGCTATGGCTACACCTTC
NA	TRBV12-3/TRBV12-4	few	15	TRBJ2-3	CASSPRQGGWDTQYF	TGTGCCAGCAGTCCGCGACAGGGAGGATGGGATACGCAGTATTTT
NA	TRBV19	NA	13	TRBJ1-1	CASSPYGDTEAFF	TGTGCCAGTAGTCCCTACGGCGACACTGAAGCTTTCTTT
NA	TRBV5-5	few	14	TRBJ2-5	CASRRQGGQETQYF	TGTGCCAGCAGGCGACAGGGAGGGCAAGAGACCCAGTACTTC
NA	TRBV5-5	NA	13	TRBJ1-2	CASSSTGRTFYTF	TGTGCCAGCAGCTCGACCGGGAGAACTTTCTACACCTTC
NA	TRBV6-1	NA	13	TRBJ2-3	CASSALSTDTQYF	TGTGCCAGCAGTGCCCTAAGTACAGATACGCAGTATTTT
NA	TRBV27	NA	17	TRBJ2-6	CASSLRLQGAGANVLTF	TGTGCCAGCAGTTTAAGACTTCAAGGGGCTGGGGCCAACGTCCTGACTTTC
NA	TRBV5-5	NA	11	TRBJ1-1	CASSRNYEAFF	TGTGCCAGCAGCCGTAATTATGAAGCTTTCTTT
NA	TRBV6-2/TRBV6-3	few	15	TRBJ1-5	CASTIRGGSNQPQHF	TGTGCCAGCACCATAAGGGGGGGTTCCAATCAGCCCCAGCATTTT
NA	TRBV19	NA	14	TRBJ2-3	CASSVTGTPDTQYF	TGTGCCAGTAGTGTCACAGGGACCCCAGATACGCAGTATTTT
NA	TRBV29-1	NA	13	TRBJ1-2	CSVVLADTGGYTF	TGCAGCGTTGTGCTTGCGGACACGGGCGGCTACACCTTC
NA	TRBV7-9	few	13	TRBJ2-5	CASSQIRRETQYF	TGTGCCAGCAGCCAGATCCGGCGGGAGACCCAGTACTTC
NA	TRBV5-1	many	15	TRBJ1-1	CASRQGSYSGTEAFF	TGCGCCAGCAGACAGGGTAGCTACTCGGGGACTGAAGCTTTCTTT
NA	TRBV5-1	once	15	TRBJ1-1	CASSLVAEGDTEAFF	TGCGCCAGCAGCTTGGTGGCGGAAGGGGACACTGAAGCTTTCTTT
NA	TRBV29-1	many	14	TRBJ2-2	CSVGPGLHTGELFF	TGCAGCGTGGGACCGGGACTGCATACCGGGGAGCTGTTTTTT
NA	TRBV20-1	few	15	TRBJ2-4	CSAPGGHRGKNIQYF	TGCAGTGCCCCAGGGGGGCATAGGGGCAAAAACATTCAGTACTTC
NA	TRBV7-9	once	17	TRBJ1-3	CASSLTRVQGDRNTIYF	TGTGCCAGCAGCTTAACGCGGGTCCAGGGCGACAGAAACACCATATATTTT
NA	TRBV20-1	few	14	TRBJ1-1	CSARVRVGGTEAFF	TGCAGTGCTAGAGTCCGGGTTGGTGGCACTGAAGCTTTCTTT
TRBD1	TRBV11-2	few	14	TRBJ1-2	CASSLVRQGNGYTF	TGTGCCAGCAGCTTAGTGCGACAGGGAAATGGCTACACCTTC
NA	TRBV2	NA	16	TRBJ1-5	CASRPQGALSNQPQHF	TGTGCCAGCAGGCCACAGGGAGCTTTAAGCAATCAGCCCCAGCATTTT
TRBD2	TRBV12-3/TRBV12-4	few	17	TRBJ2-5	CASSLRLAGIAQETQYF	TGTGCCAGCAGTTTAAGGCTAGCGGGAATCGCCCAAGAGACCCAGTACTTC
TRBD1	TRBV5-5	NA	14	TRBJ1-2	CASSRDSFSKGYTF	TGTGCCAGCAGCCGGGACAGCTTTTCGAAAGGCTACACCTTC
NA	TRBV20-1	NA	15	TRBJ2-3	CSARGAERRTDTQYF	TGCAGTGCCCGAGGGGCTGAGCGTCGCACAGATACGCAGTATTTT
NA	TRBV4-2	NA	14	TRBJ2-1	CASSQADRNNEQFF	TGTGCCAGCAGCCAAGCTGACCGGAACAATGAGCAGTTCTTC
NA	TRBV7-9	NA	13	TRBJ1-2	CASSLQQVGLYTF	TGTGCCAGCAGCTTACAACAGGTTGGGCTCTACACCTTC
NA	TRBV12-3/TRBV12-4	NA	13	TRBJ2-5	CASKRAGPETQYF	TGTGCCAGCAAGCGGGCAGGTCCTGAGACCCAGTACTTC
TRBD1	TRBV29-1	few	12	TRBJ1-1	CSADDRVTEAFF	TGCAGCGCCGACGACAGGGTCACTGAAGCTTTCTTT
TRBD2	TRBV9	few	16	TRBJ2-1	CASSEGLAERNNEQFF	TGTGCCAGCAGCGAAGGACTAGCGGAAAGAAACAATGAGCAGTTCTTC
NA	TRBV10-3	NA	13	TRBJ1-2	CAISQDKNYGYTF	TGTGCCATCAGCCAAGACAAGAACTATGGCTACACCTTC
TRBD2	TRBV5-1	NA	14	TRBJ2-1	CASRGLAGVDEQFF	TGCGCCAGCAGGGGACTAGCGGGAGTTGATGAGCAGTTCTTC
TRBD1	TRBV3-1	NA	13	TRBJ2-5	CASSRQGAKTQYF	TGTGCCAGCAGCCGACAGGGGGCAAAGACCCAGTACTTC
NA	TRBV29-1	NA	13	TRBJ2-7	CSVEHGKAYEQYF	TGCAGCGTTGAACACGGGAAAGCCTACGAGCAGTACTTC
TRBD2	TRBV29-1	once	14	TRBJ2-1	CSAVLAGAHNEQFF	TGCAGCGCCGTCCTAGCGGGAGCTCACAATGAGCAGTTCTTC
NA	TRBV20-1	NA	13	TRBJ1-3	CSARHRVSNTIYF	TGCAGTGCTAGGCACAGGGTGTCAAACACCATATATTTT
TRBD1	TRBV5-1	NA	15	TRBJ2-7	CASSFSTGDTYEQYF	TGCGCCAGCAGCTTCTCCACAGGGGATACCTACGAGCAGTACTTC
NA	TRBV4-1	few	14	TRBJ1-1	CASSQGLRNTEAFF	TGCGCCAGCAGCCAGGGACTTAGGAACACTGAAGCTTTCTTT